Following are 26 T cell receptor beta chains from one sample sequenced in a study of post-analysis software for immune sequencing data. Study results and caveats: The five TRBV segments detected at higher frequency in patients than in controls included TRBV5-6, TRBV5-1 and TRBV20-1.

The authors incorporated unique molecular identifiers into the TCR beta cDNA libraries. TCRdb re-derived calls from the PCR reads in MiXCR, one entry per CDR3 protein. The sample shows approximately 360,000 distinct CDR3 sequences, roughly 35% of them seen only once. Their specific antigens are unknown. The sequencing input was blood. The receptors derive from a girl aged 10-17 years with multiple sclerosis.

This clonotype was seen once. This may arise from a read error, as a much more abundant clone is one base away. The chain has TRBV5-1 and TRBJ1-6, with unresolved D. CDR1 is SGHRS, CDR2 YFSETQ, per germline. This CDR3 has 13 residues. CDR3 DNA sequence: TGCGGACATCCAGATGGATTCCGGGCACCCCTCCACTTT. Translated, it gives CGHPDGFRAPLHF.

The chain joins TRBV5-1 to TRBJ2-1, with a weak D call TRBD1 (6 bases). Deletions cut 3 bases from V and 8 bases from J, with 18 bases between. The CDR3 totals 15 residues. Germline V CDR1 and CDR2: SGHRS, YFSETQ. CDR3 nucleotides: TGCGCCAGCAGCTCTAGGGGGTCAGGGTTGGATGAGCAGTTCTTC. Encoded protein: CASSSRGSGLDEQFF.

A remark on this clonotype: This may be a read error: a much more frequent sequence differs by one nucleotide. The rearrangement joins TRBV28 to TRBJ2-5; D may be TRBD1 or TRBD2 (5 bases each). Trimming pared 4 bases from V and 7 bases from J, leaving 19 bases between. CDR1 and CDR2 from the germline V gene are MDHEN and SYDVKM. This CDR3 contains 15 residues. CDR3 residues: CASSSVRDEIWTQYF. CDR3 DNA: TGTGCCAGCAGTTCGGTAAGGGACGAGATATGGACCCAGTACTTC.

This sequence joins TRBV7-2 and TRBJ1-2, with TRBD1 matching over 7 bases. Unmatched junction bases numbered 11, after V lost 4 bases and J lost 6 bases. Germline CDR1 reads SGHTA; CDR2 reads FQGNSA. The CDR3 sequence is 15 residues long. CDR3 residues: CASSSTGNGNNGYTF. In DNA, the CDR3 is TGTGCCAGCAGCTCGACAGGGAATGGGAATAATGGCTACACCTTC.

Remarks on this clonotype: At one end the junction does not follow the germline gene, possibly because of a read error. V gene TRBV9 combines with J gene TRBJ1-6, with TRBD1 identical over 7 bases. There are 16 residues in the CDR3. The V gene's germline CDR1 is SGDLS and CDR2 YYNGEE. Written as DNA, the CDR3 is TGTGCCAGCAGCGAGGGACAGCTCTCCCATAATTCACCCCTCCACTTT. The encoded protein is CASSEGQLSHNSPLHF.

The chain couples TRBV29-1 to TRBJ2-2; tentatively, D is TRBD2 (5 bases). This CDR3 has 13 residues. V shed 3 bases and J shed 3 bases, with 8 bases lying between them. Germline V gene sequence: CDR1 SQVTM, CDR2 ANQGSEA. This chain's CDR3 is CSVEGSDTGELFF. In DNA, the CDR3 is TGCAGCGTTGAGGGTAGCGACACCGGGGAGCTGTTTTTT.

The chain recombines TRBV5-1 with TRBJ2-1, with 7 nucleotides matching TRBD1. This CDR3 is built from 14 residues. Trimming cost V 4 bases and J 5 bases; bases outside gene matches: 6. Looked up from germline, CDR1 is SGHRS and CDR2 is YFSETQ. The CDR3 nucleotides read TGCGCCAGCAGCCCGGGGACAGAACACAATGAGCAGTTCTTC. Translating gives CASSPGTEHNEQFF.

The CDR3 DNA reads as TGTGCCAGCAGCCCCTGGGCGGGAACAGGGGGCTACGAGCAGTACTTC. It codes for CASSPWAGTGGYEQYF. This chain links TRBV7-2 with TRBJ2-4; 8 bases map to TRBD1. The end of the DNA is better explained by TRBJ2-7, so the J call may be wrong. This CDR3 region has 16 residues. CDR1 and CDR2 from the germline V gene are SGHTA and FQGNSA.

J is TRBJ1-6 and V is TRBV5-1; 7 nucleotides match TRBD1. V lost 4 bases and J lost 14; bases outside the gene matches: 15. Germline V gene sequence: CDR1 SGHRS, CDR2 YFSETQ. This CDR3 is 15 amino acids long. The CDR3 DNA follows: TGCGCCAGCAGCCCCGAGACAGGGTCTTCTCGAACCCTCCACTTT. It yields the protein CASSPETGSSRTLHF.

The V and J genes are TRBV11-2 and TRBJ2-4; D perhaps matches TRBD1 (6 bases). CDR3 length: 17 amino acids. The germline V gene encodes CDR1 SGHAT and CDR2 FQNNGV. Trimming pared 4 bases from V and 0 bases from J, leaving 16 bases between. CDR3 region: CASSSSQGVLAKNIQYF. The CDR3 coding sequence is TGTGCCAGCAGCTCGTCACAGGGAGTTCTAGCCAAAAACATTCAGTACTTC.

The rearrangement uses TRBV3-1 and TRBJ2-6; TRBD1 agrees at 8 bases. Germline V CDR1 and CDR2: LGHDT, YNNKEL (reference sequence). The J segment lost 4 bases and the V segment lost 3 bases, leaving 5 bases of the junction unmatched. The CDR3 sequence is 16 residues long. CDR3 in DNA: TGTGCCAGCAGCCATGGAAGGGACAGGGGGGCCAACGTCCTGACTTTC. This sequence encodes CASSHGRDRGANVLTF.

This clonotype showed up just a few times. The J gene is TRBJ1-2, the V gene TRBV20-1, with 7 bases matching TRBD1. This CDR3 region has 14 residues. CDR1 DFQATT and CDR2 SNEGSKA come from the germline V gene (reference sequence). Trimming cost V 0 bases and J 6 bases; bases outside gene matches: 7. The CDR3 spells CSAREGGREDGYTF. CDR3 DNA: TGCAGTGCTAGAGAAGGGGGCAGGGAGGATGGCTACACCTTC.

As for this clonotype: A junction end diverges from the germline sequence, so it may reflect a read error. The V and J genes are TRBV11-2 and TRBJ2-1, with D perhaps matching TRBD1 or TRBD2 (5 bases each). This CDR3 comprises 14 residues. Per germline, CDR1 SGHAT and CDR2 FQNNGV. Here the CDR3 reads CAGSPGWGNNEQFF. DNA for the CDR3: TGTGCCGGCAGTCCAGGATGGGGGAACAATGAGCAGTTCTTC.

Notes on this clonotype: Germline and junction disagree at one end, which may indicate a read error. The chain combines TRBV7-9 with TRBJ2-7; no clear D gene. The CDR3 is made up of 11 amino acids. Germline CDR1 reads SEHNR; CDR2 reads FQNEAQ (reference sequence). The chain's CDR3 is CASSLGVKQYF. The CDR3 DNA follows: TGTGCCAGTAGCTTAGGCGTGAAGCAGTACTTC. Variable domain in full (rest from reference TRBV7-9 and TRBJ2-7): DTGVSQNPRHKITKRGQNVTFRCDPISEHNRLYWYRQTLGQGPEFLTYFQNEAQLEKSRLLSDRFSAERPKGSFSTLEIQRTEQGDSAMYLCASSLGVKQYFGPGTRLTVT.

Concerning this clonotype itself: This sequence may be a read error, since a much larger clone differs from it by one base. The V and J genes are TRBV7-9 and TRBJ1-2; 7 nucleotides line up with TRBD1. Germline V gives CDR1 SEHNR, CDR2 FQNEAQ (reference sequence). The CDR3 spans 13 residues. Unmatched junction bases numbered 10, after V lost 8 bases and J lost 7 bases. CDR3 nucleotide sequence: TGTGCCAGCTGCCTGACAGGGAGAGGTGGCTACACCTTC. It yields the protein CASCLTGRGGYTF. Full variable domain (outside the CDR3, taken from reference TRBV7-9 and TRBJ1-2): DTGVSQNPRHKITKRGQNVTFRCDPISEHNRLYWYRQTLGQGPEFLTYFQNEAQLEKSRLLSDRFSAERPKGSFSTLEIQRTEQGDSAMYLCASCLTGRGGYTFGSGTRLTVV.

This clonotype has more than one count but fewer than ten. The chain is built from TRBV20-1 and TRBJ1-4; 7 bases align to TRBD1. V shed 6 bases and J 8 bases; nucleotides not matched to a gene: 6. Germline V lookup: CDR1 DFQATT, CDR2 SNEGSKA (reference sequence). The length of the CDR3 is 12 residues. The CDR3 region has the DNA TGCAGTGCCGTCGGACAGGCCGAAAAACTGTTTTTT. The encoded protein is CSAVGQAEKLFF.

This clonotype was counted only a few times. The junction and the germline gene differ at one end; a read error may be behind it. CDR3 protein: CASSLFAGDNERFF. CDR3 coding DNA: TGCGCCAGCAGCTTGTTTGCGGGGGACAATGAGCGGTTCTTC. This chain connects TRBV5-1 to TRBJ2-1; TRBD2 might be the D (7 bases). The CDR3 is made up of 14 amino acids. CDR1 and CDR2 from the germline V gene are SGHRS and YFSETQ.

This clonotype was counted a few times. The rearrangement uses TRBV7-2 and TRBJ2-5; 13 positions match TRBD2. CDR3 length equals 15 residues. The germline V gene has CDR1 SGHTA and CDR2 FQGNSA. V trimming: 5 bases; J trimming: 5 bases; junction bases outside the gene matches: 5. CDR3 in amino acids: CASSPTSGGAETQYF. The CDR3 DNA is TGTGCCAGCAGCCCAACTAGCGGGGGGGCGGAGACCCAGTACTTC.

J is TRBJ2-7 and V is TRBV5-5, with D perhaps matching TRBD1 (5 bases). Trimming pared 0 bases from V and 2 bases from J, leaving 15 bases between. CDR1 and CDR2 from the germline V gene are SGHKS and YYEKEE (reference sequence). CDR3 length equals 16 residues. CDR3 protein: CASSLAGFRTTYEQYF. Written as DNA, the CDR3 is TGTGCCAGCAGCTTGGCCGGTTTCAGGACAACCTACGAGCAGTACTTC.

The V and J genes are TRBV2 and TRBJ1-5; D is unclear. The CDR3 runs 13 residues. The germline V gene has CDR1 SNHLY and CDR2 FYNNEI. Trimming took 7 bases from V and 4 from J, leaving 11 bases between them. The CDR3, as DNA: TGTGCCAGCATCGGGGATGGGAATCAGCCCCAGCATTTT. Residues: CASIGDGNQPQHF.

The table lists this clonotype with a few counts. The junction departs from germline at one end; a sequencing error may be responsible. In DNA, the CDR3 is TGCGCCAGCAGCCAAGACTACAGGGACGAGACCCTGTACTTC. Its protein product is CASSQDYRDETLYF. This chain connects TRBV4-3 to TRBJ2-5; possible D gene TRBD1, 6 bases. This CDR3 is built from 14 residues. CDR1 LGHNA and CDR2 YSLEER come from the germline V gene.

Details on this clonotype: This CDR3 fails to terminate in the conserved phenylalanine or tryptophan, so it likely reflects a read error. The chain combines TRBV29-1 with TRBJ2-5; 11 bases are a match to TRBD2. The V gene end was trimmed by 7 bases and the J gene end by 11 bases; junction bases not matched to a gene: 15. The CDR3 extends over 14 amino acids. Per germline, CDR1 SQVTM and CDR2 ANQGSEA. CDR3 protein: CSALSSGGLNEQYL. In DNA form, the CDR3 reads TGCAGCGCCCTGTCTAGCGGGGGGCTGAATGAGCAGTACCTC.

The chain links TRBV5-1 to TRBJ2-7; D is perhaps TRBD1 (5 bases). CDR1 and CDR2 (germline): SGHRS, YFSETQ. This CDR3 contains 15 residues. V was pared by 0 bases and J by 0 bases, with 10 bases between. The CDR3 bases are TGCGCCAGCAGCTTGGTGGACAAACCCTCCTACGAGCAGTACTTC. This gives the protein CASSLVDKPSYEQYF.

This clonotype occurred a few times. This chain connects TRBV27 to TRBJ2-1; unclear D gene. This CDR3 region has 16 residues. Germline lookup yields CDR1 MNHEY and CDR2 SMNVEV (reference sequence). The germline V and J ends were trimmed by 1 base and 4 bases, with 14 bases remaining between them. The CDR3 here is CASSLYTTSSYNEQFF. In nucleotides, the CDR3 is TGTGCCAGCAGTTTATATACCACTTCATCTTACAATGAGCAGTTCTTC.

The chain carries TRBV7-9 and TRBJ2-1; tentatively, D is TRBD1 (6 bases). CDR3 size: 14 residues. CDR1 is SEHNR and CDR2 is FQNEAQ in the germline V gene (reference sequence). V dropped 4 bases and J dropped 12 bases, with 19 bases sitting between them. Here the CDR3 DNA reads TGTGCCAGCAGCTCCCAGGGACAATACAGGGCGCAGTTCTTC. Encoded protein: CASSSQGQYRAQFF.

The genes are TRBV5-1 and TRBJ2-1, with TRBD2 matching 7 bases. V shed 6 bases and J 8 bases; nucleotides not matched to a gene: 11. CDR1 is SGHRS and CDR2 is YFSETQ in the germline V gene. This CDR3 comprises 14 residues. CDR3: CASTPGGDVDEQFF. As DNA, the CDR3 is TGCGCCAGCACCCCGGGGGGTGATGTGGATGAGCAGTTCTTC.